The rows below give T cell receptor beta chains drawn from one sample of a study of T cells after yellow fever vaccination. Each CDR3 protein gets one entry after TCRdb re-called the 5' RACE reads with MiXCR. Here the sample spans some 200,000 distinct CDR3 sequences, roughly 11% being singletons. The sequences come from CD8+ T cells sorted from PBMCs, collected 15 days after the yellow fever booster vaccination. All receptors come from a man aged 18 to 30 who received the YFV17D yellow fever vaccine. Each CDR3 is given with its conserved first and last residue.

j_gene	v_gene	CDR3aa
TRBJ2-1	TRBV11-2	CASKGRFKSYNEQFF
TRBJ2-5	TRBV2	CASTPPADRGDQETQYF
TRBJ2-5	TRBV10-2	CASTRDSLLVQYF
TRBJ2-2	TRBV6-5	CASSYKIQSYTGELFF
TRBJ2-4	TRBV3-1	CASSQDGAAGGNIQYF
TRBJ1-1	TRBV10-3	CAISESPGQGVTEAFF
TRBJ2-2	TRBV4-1	CASTRLWPGDTGELFF
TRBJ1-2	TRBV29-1	CSVEEAGGILTAPTYYGYTF
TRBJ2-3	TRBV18	CASSENGGPRQYF
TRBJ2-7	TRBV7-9	CASSSRDRGEEQYF
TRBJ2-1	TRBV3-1	CASSQVSRPVPGRDEQFF
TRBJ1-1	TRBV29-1	CSAKTGGWTEAFF
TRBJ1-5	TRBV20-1	CSAREDRGNQPQHF
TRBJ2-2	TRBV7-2	CASSPMGPGELFF
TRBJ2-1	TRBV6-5	CASTQRGSAVNEQFF
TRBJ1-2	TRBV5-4	CASSLRVPYGYTF
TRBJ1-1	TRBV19	CASTMTLNTEAFF
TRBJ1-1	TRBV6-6	CASSLLGLEAFF